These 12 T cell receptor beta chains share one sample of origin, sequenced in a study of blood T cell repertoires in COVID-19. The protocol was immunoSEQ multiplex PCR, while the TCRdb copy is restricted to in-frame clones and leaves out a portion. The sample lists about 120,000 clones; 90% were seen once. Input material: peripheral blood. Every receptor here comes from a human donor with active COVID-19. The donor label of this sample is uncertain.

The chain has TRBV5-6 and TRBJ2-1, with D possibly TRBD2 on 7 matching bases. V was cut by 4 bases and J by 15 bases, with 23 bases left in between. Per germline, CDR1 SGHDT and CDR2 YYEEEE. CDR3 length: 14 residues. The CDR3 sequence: CASSGRGSGTRRFF. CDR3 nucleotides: TGTGCCAGCAGCGGGAGGGGGTCGGGGACGAGGCGGTTCTTC.

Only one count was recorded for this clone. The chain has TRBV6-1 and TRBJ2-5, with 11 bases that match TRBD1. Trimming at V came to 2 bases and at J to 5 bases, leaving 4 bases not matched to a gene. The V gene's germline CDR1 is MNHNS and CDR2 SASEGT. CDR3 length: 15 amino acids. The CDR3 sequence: CASSERTGGLETQYF. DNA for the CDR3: TGTGCCAGCAGTGAACGGACAGGGGGCCTGGAGACCCAGTACTTC.

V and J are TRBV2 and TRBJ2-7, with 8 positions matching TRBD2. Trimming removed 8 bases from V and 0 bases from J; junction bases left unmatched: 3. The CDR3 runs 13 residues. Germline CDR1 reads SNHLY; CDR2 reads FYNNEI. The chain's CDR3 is CASDSGISYEQYF. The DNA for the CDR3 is TGTGCCAGCGATAGCGGGATCTCCTACGAGCAGTACTTC. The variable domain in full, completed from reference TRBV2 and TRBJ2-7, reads EPEVTQTPSHQVTQMGQEVILRCVPISNHLYFYWYRQILGQKVEFLVSFYNNEISEKSEIFDDQFSVERPDGSNFTLKIRSTKLEDSAMYFCASDSGISYEQYFGPGTRLTVT.

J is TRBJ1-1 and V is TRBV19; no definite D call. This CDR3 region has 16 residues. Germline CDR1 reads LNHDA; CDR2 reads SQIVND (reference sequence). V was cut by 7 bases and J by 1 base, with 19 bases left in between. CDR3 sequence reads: CASTSLAWASNTEAFF. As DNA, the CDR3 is TGTGCCAGTACTTCGCTCGCATGGGCCTCGAACACTGAAGCTTTCTTT.

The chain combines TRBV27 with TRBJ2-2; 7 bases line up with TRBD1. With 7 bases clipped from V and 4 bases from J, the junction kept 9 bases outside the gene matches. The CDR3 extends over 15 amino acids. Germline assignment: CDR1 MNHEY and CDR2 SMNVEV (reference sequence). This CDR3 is CASNQYRQGTGELFF. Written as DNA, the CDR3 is TGTGCCAGCAATCAATACCGACAGGGCACCGGGGAGCTGTTTTTT.

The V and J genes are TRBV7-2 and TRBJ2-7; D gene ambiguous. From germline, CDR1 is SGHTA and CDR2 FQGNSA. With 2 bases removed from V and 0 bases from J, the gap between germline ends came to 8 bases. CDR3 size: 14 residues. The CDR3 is CASSLNRNSYEQYF. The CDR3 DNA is TGTGCCAGCAGCTTAAACAGAAACTCCTACGAGCAGTACTTC.

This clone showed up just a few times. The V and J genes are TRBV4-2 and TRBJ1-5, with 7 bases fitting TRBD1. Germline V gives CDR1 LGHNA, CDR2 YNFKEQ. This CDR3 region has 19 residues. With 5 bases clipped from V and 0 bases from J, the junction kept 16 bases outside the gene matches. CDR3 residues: CASSTRSATGADSNQPQHF. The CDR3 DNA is TGTGCCAGCAGCACGAGGTCAGCAACAGGGGCGGATAGCAATCAGCCCCAGCATTTT.

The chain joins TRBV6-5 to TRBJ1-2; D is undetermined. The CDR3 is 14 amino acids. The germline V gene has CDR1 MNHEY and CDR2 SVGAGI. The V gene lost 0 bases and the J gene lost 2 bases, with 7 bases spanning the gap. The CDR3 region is CASSYSGQNYGYTF. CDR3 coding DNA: TGTGCCAGCAGTTACTCGGGCCAAAACTATGGCTACACCTTC.

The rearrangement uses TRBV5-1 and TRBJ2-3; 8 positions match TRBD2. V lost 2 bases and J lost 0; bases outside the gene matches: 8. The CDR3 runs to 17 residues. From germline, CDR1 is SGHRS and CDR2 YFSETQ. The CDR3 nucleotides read TGCGCCAGCAGCTTAGGGAGCGGGGGCTCTAGCACAGATACGCAGTATTTT. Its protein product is CASSLGSGGSSTDTQYF.

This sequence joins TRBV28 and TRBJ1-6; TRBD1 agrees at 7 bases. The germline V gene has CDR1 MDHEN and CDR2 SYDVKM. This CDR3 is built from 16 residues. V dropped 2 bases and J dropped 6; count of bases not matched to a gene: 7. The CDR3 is CASSLTKQGRNSPLHF. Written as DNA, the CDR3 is TGTGCCAGCAGTTTAACTAAACAGGGGCGTAATTCACCCCTCCACTTT.

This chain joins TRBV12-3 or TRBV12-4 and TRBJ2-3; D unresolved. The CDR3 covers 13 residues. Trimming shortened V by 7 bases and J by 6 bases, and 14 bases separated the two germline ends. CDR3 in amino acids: CASTIQSPDTQYF. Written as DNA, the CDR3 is TGTGCCAGCACCATCCAGTCTCCCGATACGCAGTATTTT.

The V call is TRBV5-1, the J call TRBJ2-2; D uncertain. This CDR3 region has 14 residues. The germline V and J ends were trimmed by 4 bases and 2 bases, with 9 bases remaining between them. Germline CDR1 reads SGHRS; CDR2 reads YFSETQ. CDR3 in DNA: TGCGCCAGCAGCATCGGGTCTAACACCGGGGAGCTGTTTTTT. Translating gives CASSIGSNTGELFF.